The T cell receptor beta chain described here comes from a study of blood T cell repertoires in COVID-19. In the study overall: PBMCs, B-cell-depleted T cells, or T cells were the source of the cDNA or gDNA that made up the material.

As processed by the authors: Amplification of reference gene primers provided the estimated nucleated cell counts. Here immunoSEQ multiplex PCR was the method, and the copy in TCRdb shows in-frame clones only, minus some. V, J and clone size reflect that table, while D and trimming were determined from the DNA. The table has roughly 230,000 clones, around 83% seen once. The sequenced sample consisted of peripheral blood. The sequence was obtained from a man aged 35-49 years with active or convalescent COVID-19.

This chain's CDR3 is CASSPRDMRTDTQYF. The CDR3, as DNA: TGTGCCAGCAGCCCTAGAGATATGCGTACAGATACGCAGTATTTT. The chain combines TRBV11-2 with TRBJ2-3; D not resolved. Trimming pared 5 bases from V and 3 bases from J, leaving 15 bases between. CDR1 and CDR2 (germline): SGHAT, FQNNGV. This CDR3 comprises 15 residues.